Included here is one TCR beta chain sequence, with context. This sample stems from a study of radiotherapy plus CTLA-4 blockade in lung cancer. Background on the study: Among all patients, 18% showed objective responses, while roughly 28% had disease control.

CDR1 SGHRS and CDR2 YFSETQ come from the germline V gene. The length of the CDR3 is 15 residues. Trimming pared 4 bases from V and 4 bases from J, leaving 17 bases between. The method was immunoSEQ multiplex PCR; TCRdb's version includes in-frame clones alone and lacks a portion of them. The table has about 56,000 clones, around 80% seen once; the top ten hold 16%. The source was peripheral blood, collected from a patient treated with radiotherapy plus ipilimumab. This rearrangement joins TRBV5-1 to TRBJ1-1; D gene uncertain. The clonotype was recovered from a human donor with non-small cell lung cancer who had a complete response to radiotherapy plus ipilimumab. Here the CDR3 reads CASSRGPPDTTEAFF. The CDR3 DNA sequence: TGCGCCAGCAGCCGTGGCCCCCCTGACACCACTGAAGCTTTCTTT.